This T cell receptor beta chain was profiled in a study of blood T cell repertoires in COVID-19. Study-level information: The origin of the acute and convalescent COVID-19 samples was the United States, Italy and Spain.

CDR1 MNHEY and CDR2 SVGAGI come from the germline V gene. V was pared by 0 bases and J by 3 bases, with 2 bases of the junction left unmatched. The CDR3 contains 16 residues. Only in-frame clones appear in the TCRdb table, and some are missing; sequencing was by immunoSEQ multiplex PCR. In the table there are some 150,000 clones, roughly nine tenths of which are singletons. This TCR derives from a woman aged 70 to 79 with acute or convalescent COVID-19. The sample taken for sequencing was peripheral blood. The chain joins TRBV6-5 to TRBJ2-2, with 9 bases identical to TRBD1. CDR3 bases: TGTGCCAGCAGTTACTCCGGACAGGGGTACACCGGGGAGCTGTTTTTT. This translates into CASSYSGQGYTGELFF.